A selection of T cell receptor beta chains follows, all from one sample in a study of Graves' ophthalmopathy and Graves' hyperthyroidism. Using its own MiXCR run on the multiplex PCR reads, TCRdb lists one record per CDR3 protein. The repertoire includes about 220,000 distinct CDR3 sequences, about 22% of them detected once, and approximately 39% sits in the top ten. Sequencing was carried out using peripheral blood. Receptor source: a woman in her 50s with Graves' ophthalmopathy. The conserved cysteine and the conserved F or W are not part of the CDR3 here. The D gene is left open where the match is weak.

v_call,cdr3_length,j_call,d_call,cdr3_aa
TRBV28,12,TRBJ2-5,TRBD1,ASSWTGALETQY
TRBV6-5,13,TRBJ2-7,TRBD2,ASSPRPGGTYEQY
TRBV6-1,12,TRBJ2-7,NA,ASSEAGRTYEQY
TRBV4-1,13,TRBJ1-6,NA,ASSQVKGIDSPLH
TRBV28,12,TRBJ2-7,NA,ASSPGNSLYEQY
TRBV19,12,TRBJ2-5,TRBD2,ASSRTSVEETQY
TRBV12-3/TRBV12-4,11,TRBJ2-4,NA,ASSLRSDGIRY
TRBV30,13,TRBJ2-1,NA,AWIGAARSYNEQF
TRBV30,12,TRBJ1-1,NA,AWISRQRFTEAF
TRBV20-1,11,TRBJ2-5,NA,SAEITGDETQY
TRBV5-1,12,TRBJ1-5,NA,ASSSGIGNQPQH
TRBV5-1,12,TRBJ2-1,TRBD2,ASRVAGGPNEQF
TRBV24-1,16,TRBJ2-6,TRBD2,ATSGGRTVPSGANVLT
TRBV3-1,12,TRBJ1-6,NA,ASSQVAGASPLH
TRBV6-5,13,TRBJ1-1,NA,ASSYGGRVGPEAF
TRBV28,10,TRBJ2-7,NA,ASSSAPYEQY
TRBV5-4,15,TRBJ1-5,NA,ASSFSWRSLGNQPQH
TRBV19,9,TRBJ1-1,NA,ASSIWTVAF
TRBV6-1,14,TRBJ2-2,NA,ASIHPRPGVAGELF
TRBV20-1,13,TRBJ1-5,NA,SARDHRASNQPQH
TRBV10-3,10,TRBJ2-7,TRBD1,ATGGPTYEQY
TRBV5-1,11,TRBJ1-1,TRBD1,ASSLAGQGEAF
TRBV19,13,TRBJ1-1,TRBD1,ASSPGTGANTEAF
TRBV20-1,10,TRBJ2-7,NA,SASVTGSEQY
TRBV20-1,13,TRBJ2-5,NA,SARSLSGPAETQY
TRBV30,12,TRBJ2-4,NA,AWDKSGAKNIQY
TRBV9,13,TRBJ2-7,NA,ASSVDGRSGPEQY
TRBV19,10,TRBJ2-7,NA,ASSTEGYEQY
TRBV27,12,TRBJ2-7,NA,ASSSSYHSYEQY
TRBV2,14,TRBJ1-6,NA,ASSPTSGQGNSPLH
TRBV20-1,13,TRBJ2-2,NA,SARLTGRITGELF
TRBV11-2,14,TRBJ2-4,NA,ASSLRTGLAKNIQY
TRBV5-1,13,TRBJ2-5,TRBD2,ASSLAGTRQETQY
TRBV12-3/TRBV12-4,9,TRBJ1-1,NA,ASSPGLGAF
TRBV29-1,10,TRBJ1-2,NA,SVGDSGYGYT
TRBV25-1,11,TRBJ2-7,NA,ASSELAGYEQY
TRBV9,12,TRBJ1-1,NA,ASSVGSSTPEAF
TRBV7-3,12,TRBJ1-1,NA,ASSLSGGAGEAF
TRBV15,13,TRBJ2-4,NA,ATSNREGAKNIQY
TRBV11-2,15,TRBJ2-5,TRBD2,ASSSRLAGGFGETQY
TRBV28,13,TRBJ1-5,TRBD1,ASSLGGTGGQPQH
TRBV19,13,TRBJ1-2,NA,ASSIDMGRLGGYT
TRBV7-8,11,TRBJ2-4,NA,ASSPDGENIQY
TRBV6-2/TRBV6-3,13,TRBJ1-5,TRBD1,ASSRRDRHNQPQH
TRBV18,11,TRBJ2-7,TRBD1,ASSLYRDSSKY
TRBV4-1,12,TRBJ2-1,NA,ASSHPTRNNEQF
TRBV3-1,11,TRBJ2-5,NA,ASSQAYQETQY
TRBV27,18,TRBJ1-6,TRBD1,ASSSTKPPWTGLENSPLH
TRBV6-1,11,TRBJ1-1,NA,ASSERVAAEAF
TRBV7-8,12,TRBJ2-5,NA,ASTRLRGQETQY
TRBV12-3/TRBV12-4,12,TRBJ2-7,NA,ASCRGGFSYEQY
TRBV24-1,12,TRBJ2-7,NA,ATSDTGRNYEQY
TRBV20-1,10,TRBJ1-2,NA,SAHDGEKGYT
TRBV29-1,12,TRBJ1-3,TRBD1,SVWGQNSGNTIY
TRBV7-3,11,TRBJ2-7,NA,ASSRGIDYEQY